This T cell receptor (beta chain) was captured in a study of PD-1 blockade in classical Hodgkin lymphoma. The CDR3 extends over 17 amino acids. Germline CDR1 reads MNHEY; CDR2 reads SMNVEV (reference sequence). Trimming took 3 bases from V and 3 from J; bases not matched to a gene: 8. Whole-study results and caveats: The baseline diversity of complete responders showed similarity to that of newly diagnosed patients. By cycle point C4D1, TCR diversity had risen significantly in CD4+ cells (but not CD8+ cells). Relative to healthy donors, newly diagnosed patients reportedly had lower baseline TCR diversity, which was reported as lower still in relapsed/refractory patients.

Every single patient, without exception, relapsed after autologous stem cell transplantation, and brentuximab vedotin exposure varied. Here immunoSEQ multiplex PCR was the method, and the copy in TCRdb shows in-frame clones only, minus some. Among about 85,000 clones, 85% to 95% were seen once, and the ten largest hold 2.6%. Regarding this clone: Antigen: not known.

This specimen was peripheral blood mononuclear cells (PBMCs), taken before the second cycle of nivolumab. The chain employs TRBV27 and TRBJ1-2; 12 bases agree with TRBD1. This sequence was found in a human donor with classical Hodgkin lymphoma. The CDR3 sequence: CASSLGTGGFGHYGYTF. In DNA, the CDR3 is TGTGCCAGCAGTTTGGGGACAGGGGGCTTCGGTCACTATGGCTACACCTTC.